The 27 T cell receptor beta chains listed next were all sequenced from one sample in a study of patients and donors after allogeneic stem cell transplantation. One entry per CDR3 protein, called by TCRdb with MiXCR from the RT-PCR reads. The sample has roughly 880,000 distinct CDR3 sequences, roughly 18% seen once. Sequencing input: blood, either unsorted or a sorted T cell fraction (not recorded which). These receptors all come from a human donor who was either an allogeneic HSCT recipient or a stem cell or donor lymphocyte infusion donor (not recorded which). It is not recorded whose cells these are; they may come from a transplant donor.

The chain couples TRBV27 to TRBJ2-1, with 12 nucleotides matching TRBD2. CDR1 MNHEY and CDR2 SMNVEV come from the germline V gene (reference sequence). V gave up 2 bases and J gave up 6 bases; unmatched junction bases: 8. This CDR3 is 17 amino acids long. CDR3 bases: TGTGCCAGCAGTTTACCGCTAGCGGGGGGGCGGGGCAATGAGCAGTTCTTC. It is translated as CASSLPLAGGRGNEQFF.

The chain's CDR3 is CASSPLTGSTNEKLFF. Written as DNA, the CDR3 is TGTGCCAGCAGCCCCCTGACAGGCTCAACTAATGAAAAACTGTTTTTT. The chain is built from TRBV11-2 and TRBJ1-4, with D maybe TRBD1 (6 bases). Germline-derived CDR1 and CDR2 are SGHAT and FQNNGV. Trimming pared 5 bases from V and 0 bases from J, leaving 13 bases between. The CDR3 loop spans 16 amino acids.

Only a few counts were recorded for this clonotype. Being one base from a much bigger clone, this may be a read error. This sequence joins TRBV6-5 and TRBJ2-3; D gene uncertain. The V gene lost 0 bases and the J gene lost 2 bases, with 3 bases spanning the gap. Germline V gene data show CDR1 as MNHEY and CDR2 as SVGAGI. The CDR3 contains 13 residues. This CDR3 is CASSYSDTDTQYF. In nucleotides, the CDR3 is TGTGCCAGCAGTTACTCGGACACAGATACGCAGTATTTT.

This chain links TRBV7-2 with TRBJ1-4; D is perhaps TRBD1 (5 bases). The germline V gene has CDR1 SGHTA and CDR2 FQGNSA. Trimming stripped 1 base from V and 7 bases from J, with 13 bases between. The CDR3 is 15 residues long. The chain's CDR3 is CASSLGGRRGEKLFF. The CDR3 DNA is TGTGCCAGCAGCTTAGGGGGCAGACGGGGTGAAAAACTGTTTTTT.

The V call is TRBV10-3, the J call TRBJ2-3; tentative D call: TRBD2 (6 bases). The CDR3 is 13 residues long. Trimming took 6 bases from V and 4 from J, leaving 11 bases between them. Per the germline V gene, CDR1 is ENHRY and CDR2 is SYGVKD. CDR3 bases: TGTGCCATCAGCGGGAGTGGCCCAGATACGCAGTATTTT. This codes for CAISGSGPDTQYF.

The rearrangement uses TRBV5-8 and TRBJ1-4, with no clear D. V lost 0 bases and J 11 bases, leaving 8 bases between the germline ends. CDR3 size: 12 residues. Germline V CDR1 and CDR2: SGHTS, YDEGEE. The CDR3 loop reads CASSLVTMKLFF. In DNA, the CDR3 is TGTGCCAGCAGCTTGGTTACGATGAAACTGTTTTTT.

This rearrangement joins TRBV12-3 or TRBV12-4 to TRBJ2-7; 8 bases match TRBD2. The CDR3 spans 14 residues. J lost 4 bases, V lost 6 bases, and 8 bases had no gene match. Here the CDR3 reads CASRTGTRGYEQYF. The CDR3 coding sequence is TGTGCCAGCAGGACCGGGACTAGGGGGTACGAGCAGTACTTC.

CDR3 residues: CASSRNGPGYTF. CDR3 coding DNA: TGTGCCAGCAGCCGTAACGGCCCGGGCTACACCTTC. The J gene is TRBJ1-2, the V gene TRBV12-3 or TRBV12-4; no clear D. The CDR3 runs to 12 residues. Trimming stripped 6 bases from V and 8 bases from J, with 13 bases between.

The chain employs TRBV6-1 and TRBJ2-2; D unresolved. V lost 1 base, J lost 1 base, and 10 bases lay in between. The CDR3 sequence is 16 residues long. Germline V gene lookup returns CDR1 MNHNS and CDR2 SASEGT. The CDR3 DNA reads as TGTGCCAGCAGTGAAGAATTGCATTGGAACACCGGGGAGCTGTTTTTT. Amino acids: CASSEELHWNTGELFF.

This chain connects TRBV7-9 to TRBJ1-2; TRBD1 is a possible D gene (5 bases). Germline V gives CDR1 SEHNR, CDR2 FQNEAQ (reference sequence). Between the trimmed V and J ends, which lost 1 base and 5 bases, there was a span of 14 bases. This CDR3 spans 15 amino acids. CDR3 nucleotide sequence: TGTGCCAGCAGCTTAGGGGACTCTACGATTTATGGCTACACCTTC. This codes for CASSLGDSTIYGYTF. The full variable domain, with the rest looked up from reference TRBV7-9 and TRBJ1-2, is DTGVSQNPRHKITKRGQNVTFRCDPISEHNRLYWYRQTLGQGPEFLTYFQNEAQLEKSRLLSDRFSAERPKGSFSTLEIQRTEQGDSAMYLCASSLGDSTIYGYTFGSGTRLTVV.

This sequence joins TRBV4-1 and TRBJ2-7; 12 bases agree with TRBD2. The V and J ends lost 3 bases and 4 bases, in that order; junction bases with no gene match: 4. Germline CDR1 reads MGHRA; CDR2 reads YSYEKL. The CDR3 has 15 amino acids. The CDR3 spells CASSHVTSGSYEQYF. DNA for the CDR3: TGCGCCAGCAGCCACGTGACTAGCGGGAGTTACGAGCAGTACTTC.

In its sample, this clonotype was seen a few times. This chain uses TRBV11-1 with TRBJ2-5; TRBD2 aligns across 13 bases. In germline, CDR1 is SGHAT, CDR2 FQDESV (reference sequence). The CDR3 has 18 residues. The V and J ends lost 0 bases and 3 bases, in that order; junction bases with no gene match: 7. This chain's CDR3 is CASSLAWRTSGGEETQYF. The CDR3 DNA follows: TGTGCCAGCAGCTTAGCGTGGAGGACTAGCGGGGGAGAAGAGACCCAGTACTTC.

J is TRBJ1-5 and V is TRBV28; 7 bases are a match to TRBD1. The CDR3 consists of 17 residues. The V segment lost 5 bases and the J segment 0 bases; nucleotides outside the gene matches: 10. Germline assignment: CDR1 MDHEN and CDR2 SYDVKM. CDR3 loop: CASSTPQGLYSNQPQHF. DNA for the CDR3: TGTGCCAGCAGTACCCCACAGGGGTTATATAGCAATCAGCCCCAGCATTTT.

This rearrangement joins TRBV5-1 to TRBJ2-2; 8 bases match TRBD2. CDR1 and CDR2 (germline): SGHRS, YFSETQ. This CDR3 contains 17 residues. Trimming cost V 4 bases and J 5 bases; bases outside gene matches: 13. The CDR3: CASSPVLAASGTGELFF. Here the CDR3 DNA reads TGCGCCAGCAGCCCCGTACTAGCGGCATCAGGGACCGGGGAGCTGTTTTTT.

The genes are TRBV5-1 and TRBJ2-3, with 11 bases fitting TRBD2. This CDR3 is 19 amino acids long. Germline CDR1 and CDR2: SGHRS and YFSETQ. With V trimmed by 4 bases and J by 0 bases, 13 bases remained unmatched. The CDR3 nucleotides read TGCGCCAGCAGCCGTGAGGGGCTAGCGGGAGGTCTCAGCACAGATACGCAGTATTTT. Its translation is CASSREGLAGGLSTDTQYF.

This clonotype has more than one count but fewer than ten. V usage is TRBV7-8 and J usage is TRBJ2-7, with 10 bases identical to TRBD1. CDR3 length: 17 residues. V gave up 0 bases and J gave up 5 bases; unmatched junction bases: 10. The germline gives CDR1 SGHVS, CDR2 FQNEAQ. For the CDR3, the DNA is TGTGCCAGCAGCTTAGCGAGTAGTGGGACAGGGGCCCACGAGCAGTACTTC. Its protein product is CASSLASSGTGAHEQYF.

J is TRBJ2-1 and V is TRBV12-3 or TRBV12-4, with 8 bases fitting TRBD2. The CDR3 is 15 residues long. After removal of 7 bases from V and 1 base from J, the junction contained 6 bases not matched to a gene. The CDR3 region is CASNSRGASYNEQFF. The CDR3 region has the DNA TGTGCCAGCAATTCGCGGGGGGCGTCCTACAATGAGCAGTTCTTC.

The chain links TRBV11-3 to TRBJ1-2; perhaps TRBD1 as D (6 bases). The CDR3 length is 14 residues. Germline V gene lookup returns CDR1 SGHNT and CDR2 YENEEA. V shed 5 bases and J shed 2 bases, with 12 bases lying between them. CDR3 sequence: CASSANGQNYGYTF. The CDR3 nucleotides read TGTGCCAGCAGCGCTAACGGACAGAACTATGGCTACACCTTC.

This clonotype was seen a few times. The rearrangement uses TRBV7-2 and TRBJ1-1, with a tentative D call TRBD1 (6 bases). The V gene's germline CDR1 is SGHTA and CDR2 FQGNSA. The CDR3 is made up of 15 amino acids. Trimming removed 5 bases from V and 4 bases from J, with 17 bases in between. CDR3 DNA: TGTGCCAGCAGCCCTTGGGACATTAGGGGCACTGAAGCTTTCTTT. Translation gives CASSPWDIRGTEAFF.

This clonotype was seen a few times. The chain couples TRBV6-5 to TRBJ2-1; 15 bases are shared with TRBD2. The V gene end was trimmed by 0 bases and the J gene end by 6 bases; junction bases not matched to a gene: 3. Germline V CDR1 and CDR2: MNHEY, SVGAGI. CDR3 length: 17 amino acids. CDR3 sequence (DNA): TGTGCCAGCAGTTACTCTTGGGGACTAGCGGGAGGCAATGAGCAGTTCTTC. It yields the protein CASSYSWGLAGGNEQFF.

The chain joins TRBV10-3 to TRBJ2-7; either TRBD1 or TRBD2 may supply D (6 bases each). Trimming pared 9 bases from V and 2 bases from J, leaving 11 bases between. CDR1 is ENHRY and CDR2 is SYGVKD in the germline V gene. The CDR3 runs to 12 residues. Here the CDR3 reads CAIAGQTYEQYF. The DNA for the CDR3 is TGTGCCATTGCGGGACAAACCTACGAGCAGTACTTC.

The chain recombines TRBV20-1 with TRBJ2-3, with D hard to call. CDR1 DFQATT and CDR2 SNEGSKA come from the germline V gene (reference sequence). Trimming removed 8 bases from V and 4 bases from J, with 13 bases in between. The length of the CDR3 is 12 residues. The CDR3 region is CSPIIAPDTQYF. The CDR3 DNA reads as TGCAGTCCGATAATAGCCCCAGATACGCAGTATTTT.

This sequence joins TRBV6-5 and TRBJ2-4; D call uncertain. V was trimmed by 2 bases and J by 0 bases, leaving 8 bases between them. The germline CDR1 and CDR2 sequences are MNHEY and SVGAGI. This CDR3 spans 15 amino acids. CDR3 DNA sequence: TGTGCCAGCAGTTACGGCTCACTAGCCAAAAACATTCAGTACTTC. Amino acid sequence: CASSYGSLAKNIQYF.

To note about this clonotype: A junction boundary mismatches the germline segment, possibly from a read error. The rearrangement links TRBV6-5 to TRBJ2-3; 8 positions agree with TRBD1. Looked up from germline, CDR1 is MNHEY and CDR2 is SVGAGI. The CDR3 totals 17 residues. CDR3: CASGYSKTGASTDTQYF. In DNA form, the CDR3 reads TGTGCCAGCGGTTACTCGAAGACAGGGGCAAGCACAGATACGCAGTATTTT.

V usage is TRBV30 and J usage is TRBJ2-5; the match to TRBD2 covers 8 bases. There are 15 residues in the CDR3. Germline values: CDR1 GTSNPN, CDR2 SVGIG (reference sequence). With V trimmed by 2 bases and J by 3 bases, 8 bases remained unmatched. The CDR3 loop is CAWSPGTRTEETQYF. The CDR3 DNA follows: TGTGCCTGGAGTCCCGGGACTAGGACAGAAGAGACCCAGTACTTC.

The rearrangement links TRBV11-2 to TRBJ2-2; 7 bases are a match to TRBD2. Per the germline V gene, CDR1 is SGHAT and CDR2 is FQNNGV. The V and J ends lost 5 bases and 6 bases, in that order; junction bases with no gene match: 6. The CDR3 is 14 amino acids. The CDR3 DNA reads as TGTGCCAGCAGCCAGCAGCGGGGCTCCGGGGAGCTGTTTTTT. Translation: CASSQQRGSGELFF.

The J gene is TRBJ2-5, the V gene TRBV21-1; the table names TRBD2, a call not compared with the DNA. TRBV21-1 is a pseudogene locus. CDR3 length: 15 amino acids. The CDR3 DNA reads TGTGCCAGCAGCCCCGGAGGGAGGAGGCAAGAGACCCAGTACTTC. This codes for CASSPGGRRQETQYF.